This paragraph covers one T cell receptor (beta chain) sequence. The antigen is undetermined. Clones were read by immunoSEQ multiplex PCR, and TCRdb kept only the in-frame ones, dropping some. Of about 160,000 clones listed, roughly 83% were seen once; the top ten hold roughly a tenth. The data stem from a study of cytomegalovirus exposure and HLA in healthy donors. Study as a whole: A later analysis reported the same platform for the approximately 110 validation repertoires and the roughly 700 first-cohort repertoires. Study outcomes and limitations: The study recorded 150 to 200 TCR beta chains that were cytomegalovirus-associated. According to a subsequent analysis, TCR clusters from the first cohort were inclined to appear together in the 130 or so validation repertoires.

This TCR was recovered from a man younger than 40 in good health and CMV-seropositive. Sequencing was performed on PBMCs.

The DNA of the CDR3 is TGCGCCAGCAGCTTATCAGGGGGCCAGGCCCACTACGAGCAGTACTTC. This codes for CASSLSGGQAHYEQYF. The J gene is TRBJ2-7, the V gene TRBV4-1, with TRBD1 matching over 8 bases. Per the germline V gene, CDR1 is MGHRA and CDR2 is YSYEKL. The CDR3 length is 16 residues. V was clipped by 5 bases and J by 3 bases; unmatched bases: 12.